Reported below is one T cell receptor (beta chain). This specimen comes from a study of metastatic and nonmetastatic thyroid tumors. About the study: Repertoire comparison spanned blood and tumor or nodule tissue of malignant and benign thyroid patients.

TCRdb re-analyzed the PCR reads through MiXCR. Of around 18,000 clones in the sample, less than 35% were seen once. Thyroid surgery took place with no prior treatment in any patient. CDR1 and CDR2 from the germline V gene are SGHNT and YENEEA. The CDR3 is made up of 14 amino acids. V dropped 1 base and J dropped 1 base, with 6 bases sitting between them. The chain carries TRBV11-3 and TRBJ2-3; maybe TRBD1 (5 bases). The source is a female donor with papillary thyroid cancer or a benign thyroid nodule (not recorded which). Some clones in this sample may be carry-over from other donors' samples. Sequences were obtained from tumor tissue. The CDR3 spells CASSLGGGTDTQYF. Written as DNA, the CDR3 is TGTGCCAGCAGCTTAGGGGGCGGCACAGATACGCAGTATTTT.